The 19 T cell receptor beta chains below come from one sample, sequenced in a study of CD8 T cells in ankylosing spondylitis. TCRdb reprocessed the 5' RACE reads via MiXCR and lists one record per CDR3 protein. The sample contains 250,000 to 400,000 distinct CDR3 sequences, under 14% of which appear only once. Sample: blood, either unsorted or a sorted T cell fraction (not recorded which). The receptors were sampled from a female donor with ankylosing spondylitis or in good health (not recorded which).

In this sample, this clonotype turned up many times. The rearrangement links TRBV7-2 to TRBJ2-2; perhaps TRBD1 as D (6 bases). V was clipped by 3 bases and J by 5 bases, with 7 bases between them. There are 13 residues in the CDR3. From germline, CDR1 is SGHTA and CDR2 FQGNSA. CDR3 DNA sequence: TGTGCCAGCAGCTTTAGGGGGACCGGGGAGCTGTTTTTT. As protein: CASSFRGTGELFF.

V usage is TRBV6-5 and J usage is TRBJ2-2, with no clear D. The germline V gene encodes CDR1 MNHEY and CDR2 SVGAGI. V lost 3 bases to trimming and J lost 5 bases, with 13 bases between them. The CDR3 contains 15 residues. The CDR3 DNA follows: TGTGCCAGCAGTTATATGGACGTAGGGACCGGGGAGCTGTTTTTT. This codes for CASSYMDVGTGELFF.

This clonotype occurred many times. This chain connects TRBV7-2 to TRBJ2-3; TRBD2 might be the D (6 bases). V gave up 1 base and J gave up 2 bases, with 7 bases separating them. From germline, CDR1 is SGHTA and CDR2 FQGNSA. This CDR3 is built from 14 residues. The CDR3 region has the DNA TGTGCCAGCAGCTTAGGCGGGAACACAGATACGCAGTATTTT. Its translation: CASSLGGNTDTQYF. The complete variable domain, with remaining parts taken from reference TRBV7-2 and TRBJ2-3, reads GAGVSQSPSNKVTEKGKDVELRCDPISGHTALYWYRQSLGQGLEFLIYFQGNSAPDKSGLPSDRFSAERTGGSVSTLTIQRTQQEDSAVYLCASSLGGNTDTQYFGPGTRLTVL.

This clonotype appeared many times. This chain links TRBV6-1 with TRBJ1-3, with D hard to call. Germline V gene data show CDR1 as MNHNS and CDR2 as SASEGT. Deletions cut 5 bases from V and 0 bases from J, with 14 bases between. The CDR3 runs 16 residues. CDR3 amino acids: CASSQNRGVSGNTIYF. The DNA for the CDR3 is TGTGCCAGCAGTCAGAACCGGGGAGTCTCTGGAAACACCATATATTTT.

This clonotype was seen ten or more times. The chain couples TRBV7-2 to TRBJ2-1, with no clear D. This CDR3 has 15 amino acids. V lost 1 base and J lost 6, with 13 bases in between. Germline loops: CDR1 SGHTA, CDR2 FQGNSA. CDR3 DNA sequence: TGTGCCAGCAGCTTAGGGGCAGGCTTAAGCAATGAGCAGTTCTTC. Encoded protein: CASSLGAGLSNEQFF.

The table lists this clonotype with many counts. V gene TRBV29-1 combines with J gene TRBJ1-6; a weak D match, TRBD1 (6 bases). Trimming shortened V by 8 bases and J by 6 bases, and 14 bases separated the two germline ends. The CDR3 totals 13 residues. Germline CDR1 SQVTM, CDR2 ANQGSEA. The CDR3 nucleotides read TGCAGCATCCAACAGGGCCCTAATTCACCCCTCCACTTT. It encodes CSIQQGPNSPLHF.

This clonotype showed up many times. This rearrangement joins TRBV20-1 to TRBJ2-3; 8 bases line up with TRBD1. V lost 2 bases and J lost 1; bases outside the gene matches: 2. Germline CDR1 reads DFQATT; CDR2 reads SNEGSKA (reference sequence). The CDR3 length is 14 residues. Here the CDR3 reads CSARMDRGTDTQYF. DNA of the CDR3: TGCAGTGCTAGAATGGACAGGGGCACAGATACGCAGTATTTT.

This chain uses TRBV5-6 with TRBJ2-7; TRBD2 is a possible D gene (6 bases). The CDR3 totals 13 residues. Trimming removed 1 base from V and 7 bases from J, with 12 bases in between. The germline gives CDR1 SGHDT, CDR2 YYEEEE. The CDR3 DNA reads TGTGCCAGCAGCTTGAATGTAGGAGGGGAGCAGTACTTC. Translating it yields CASSLNVGGEQYF.

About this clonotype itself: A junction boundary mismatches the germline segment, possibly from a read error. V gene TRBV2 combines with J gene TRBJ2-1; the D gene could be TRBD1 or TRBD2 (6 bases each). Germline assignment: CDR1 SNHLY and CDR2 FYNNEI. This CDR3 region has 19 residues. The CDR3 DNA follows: TGTGCCTGCAGCGAAATGTCGATCGGGGGCCGGGAGATATCCAATGAGCAGTTCTTC. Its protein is CACSEMSIGGREISNEQFF. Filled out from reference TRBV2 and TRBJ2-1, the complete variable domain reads EPEVTQTPSHQVTQMGQEVILRCVPISNHLYFYWYRQILGQKVEFLVSFYNNEISEKSEIFDDQFSVERPDGSNFTLKIRSTKLEDSAMYFCACSEMSIGGREISNEQFFGPGTRLTVL.

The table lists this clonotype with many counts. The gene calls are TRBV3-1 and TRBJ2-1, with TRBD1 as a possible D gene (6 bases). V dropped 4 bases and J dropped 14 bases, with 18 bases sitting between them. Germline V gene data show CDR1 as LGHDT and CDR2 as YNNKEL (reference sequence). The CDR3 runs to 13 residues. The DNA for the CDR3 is TGTGCCAGCAGCCTCGGCACTAAAAAGGGGGAGTTCTTC. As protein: CASSLGTKKGEFF.

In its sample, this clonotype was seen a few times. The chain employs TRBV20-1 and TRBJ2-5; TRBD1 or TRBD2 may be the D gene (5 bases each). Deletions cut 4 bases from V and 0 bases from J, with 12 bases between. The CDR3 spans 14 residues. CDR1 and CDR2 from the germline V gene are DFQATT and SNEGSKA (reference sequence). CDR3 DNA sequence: TGCAGTGCTATCCGGGGCTCGTACCAAGAGACCCAGTACTTC. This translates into CSAIRGSYQETQYF.

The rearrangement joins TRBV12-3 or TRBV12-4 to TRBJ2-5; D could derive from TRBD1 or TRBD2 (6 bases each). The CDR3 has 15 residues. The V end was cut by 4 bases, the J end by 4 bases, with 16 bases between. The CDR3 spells CASSSPQGRTETQYF. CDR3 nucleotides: TGTGCCAGCAGTTCCCCCCAGGGGAGGACAGAGACCCAGTACTTC.

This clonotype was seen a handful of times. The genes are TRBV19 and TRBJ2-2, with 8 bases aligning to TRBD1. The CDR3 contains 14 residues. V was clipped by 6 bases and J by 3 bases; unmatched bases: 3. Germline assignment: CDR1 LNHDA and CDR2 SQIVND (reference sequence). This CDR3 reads CASRDRGYTGELFF. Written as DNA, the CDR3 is TGTGCCAGTAGAGACAGGGGATACACCGGGGAGCTGTTTTTT.

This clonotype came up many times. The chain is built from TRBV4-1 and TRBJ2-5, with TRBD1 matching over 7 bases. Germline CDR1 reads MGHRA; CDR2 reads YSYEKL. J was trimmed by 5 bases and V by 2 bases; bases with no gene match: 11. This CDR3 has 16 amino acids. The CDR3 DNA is TGCGCCAGCAGCCAACGCTTAGACAGGGTCTTTGAGACCCAGTACTTC. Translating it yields CASSQRLDRVFETQYF.

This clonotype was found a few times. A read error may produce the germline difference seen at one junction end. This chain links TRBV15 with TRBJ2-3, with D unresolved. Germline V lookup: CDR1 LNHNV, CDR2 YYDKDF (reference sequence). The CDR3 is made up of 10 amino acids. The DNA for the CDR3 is TGTGCCACCAGCAGAGATAGGCAGTATTTT. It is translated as CATSRDRQYF.

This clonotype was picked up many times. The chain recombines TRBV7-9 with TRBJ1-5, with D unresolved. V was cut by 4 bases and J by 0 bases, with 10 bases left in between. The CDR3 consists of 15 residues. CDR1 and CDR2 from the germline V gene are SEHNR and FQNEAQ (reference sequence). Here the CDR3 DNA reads TGTGCCAGCAGCTCGGCCGGGGATAGCAATCAGCCCCAGCATTTT. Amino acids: CASSSAGDSNQPQHF.

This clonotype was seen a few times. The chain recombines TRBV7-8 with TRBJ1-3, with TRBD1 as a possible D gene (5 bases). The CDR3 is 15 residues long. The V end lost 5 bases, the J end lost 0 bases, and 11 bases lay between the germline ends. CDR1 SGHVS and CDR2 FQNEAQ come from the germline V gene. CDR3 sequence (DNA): TGTGCCAGCAGCCTCACCGACAGCTCTGGAAACACCATATATTTT. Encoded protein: CASSLTDSSGNTIYF.

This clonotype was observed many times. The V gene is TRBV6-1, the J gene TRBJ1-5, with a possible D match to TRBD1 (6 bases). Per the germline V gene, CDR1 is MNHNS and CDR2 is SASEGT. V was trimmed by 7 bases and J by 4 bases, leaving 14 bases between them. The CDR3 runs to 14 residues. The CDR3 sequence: CASIDTQGNQPQHF. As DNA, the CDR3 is TGTGCCAGCATCGACACACAGGGTAATCAGCCCCAGCATTTT.

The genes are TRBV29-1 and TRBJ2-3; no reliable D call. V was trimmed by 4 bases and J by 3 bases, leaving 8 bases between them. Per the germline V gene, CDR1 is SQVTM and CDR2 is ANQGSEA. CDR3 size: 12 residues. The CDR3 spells CSVVKGTDTQYF. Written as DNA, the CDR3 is TGCAGCGTTGTAAAGGGAACAGATACGCAGTATTTT.